This T cell receptor beta chain was obtained from a study of T cells in women clearing cervical HPV infection. Overall study context: Control women cleared a single incident HPV16 infection within 12 months.

Details on this clone: The read ends 3 residues shy of where the CDR3 ends; the end is completed using the germline J gene.

V lost 8 bases and J lost 2; bases outside the gene matches: 4. Per germline, CDR1 KGHDR and CDR2 SFDVKD. This CDR3 is built from 13 residues. Using immunoSEQ multiplex PCR, the repertoire was profiled, and TCRdb retains in-frame clones only, with some absent. This repertoire includes 20,000 to 25,000 clones. The sample was blood buffy coat. The chain couples TRBV24-1 to TRBJ1-1; 7 bases agree with TRBD1. The receptor comes from a woman aged 18 to 75 with a cervical HPV16 infection that either progressed to CIN3+ or cleared (not recorded which). The CDR3 here is CATTDRDNTEAFF. CDR3 DNA, as far as it was read: TGTGCCACCACCGACAGGGATAACACTGAA.